What follows are 27 T cell receptor beta chains derived from one specimen sequenced in a study of blood T cell repertoires in COVID-19. Using immunoSEQ multiplex PCR, the repertoire was profiled, and TCRdb retains in-frame clones only, with some absent. The sample consists of approximately 250,000 clones, 88% of them appearing once. Sequenced: PBMCs or T cells enriched from blood (not recorded which). Every receptor here comes from a middle-aged woman with acute COVID-19.

This clone has a single count. This rearrangement joins TRBV19 to TRBJ1-2, with 8 bases aligning to TRBD1. This CDR3 contains 17 residues. Germline trimming cut 7 bases from V and 8 bases from J; bases unmatched to any gene: 21. Germline V gene lookup returns CDR1 LNHDA and CDR2 SQIVND (reference sequence). CDR3 residues: CASTDTQGALNRGGYTF. The CDR3 nucleotides read TGTGCCAGTACCGATACCCAGGGGGCCCTCAACCGGGGCGGCTACACCTTC.

This clone is a singleton in its sample. The chain combines TRBV5-1 with TRBJ2-3; 9 bases map to TRBD1. CDR3 length: 15 amino acids. V lost 9 bases to trimming and J lost 7 bases; unmatched junction nucleotides: 15. Germline V gives CDR1 SGHRS, CDR2 YFSETQ. The DNA of the CDR3 is TGCGCCACCTCGACCGGGACAGGGTTGTTTTATACGCAGTATTTT. Its protein product is CATSTGTGLFYTQYF. The full variable domain, completed using reference TRBV5-1 and TRBJ2-3, is KAGVTQTPRYLIKTRGQQVTLSCSPISGHRSVSWYQQTPGQGLQFLFEYFSETQRNKGNFPGRFSGRQFSNSRSEMNVSTLELGDSALYLCATSTGTGLFYTQYFGPGTRLTVL.

Turning to this clone: Other DNA sequences of this sample code for an identical CDR3. The J gene is TRBJ1-5, the V gene TRBV6-1; no clear D gene. This CDR3 comprises 14 residues. V dropped 0 bases and J dropped 1 base, with 4 bases sitting between them. Germline CDR1 MNHNS, CDR2 SASEGT. The DNA of the CDR3 is TGTGCCAGCAGTGAAGCTCGGAGCAATCAGCCCCAGCATTTT. Translated, it gives CASSEARSNQPQHF.

This chain uses TRBV14 with TRBJ2-3, with TRBD2 identical over 12 bases. After removal of 4 bases from V and 5 bases from J, the junction contained 4 bases not matched to a gene. The CDR3 consists of 15 residues. Germline CDR1 is SGHDN and CDR2 is FVKESK. This CDR3 reads CASSPLAGGGDTQYF. CDR3 nucleotide sequence: TGTGCCAGCAGCCCACTAGCGGGGGGCGGAGATACGCAGTATTTT.

The rearrangement joins TRBV3-1 (or the pseudogene TRBV3-2) to TRBJ2-1, with D uncertain. This CDR3 has 16 residues. Germline CDR1 LGHDT, CDR2 YNNKEL (reference sequence). Trimming left V 0 bases short and J 8 bases short, with 17 bases between. The CDR3, as DNA: TGTGCCAGCAGCCAAGAGTCTCACCTTATACAAGATGAGCAGTTCTTC. This gives the protein CASSQESHLIQDEQFF.

CDR3 residues: CASSPGTSGRGYNEQFF. In DNA form, the CDR3 reads TGTGCCAGTAGCCCTGGGACTAGCGGGAGGGGGTACAATGAGCAGTTCTTC. The chain combines TRBV19 with TRBJ2-1, with TRBD2 matching over 16 bases. Per the germline V gene, CDR1 is LNHDA and CDR2 is SQIVND (reference sequence). The CDR3 is made up of 17 amino acids. V was clipped by 6 bases and J by 4 bases; unmatched bases: 6.

The V gene is TRBV5-1, the J gene TRBJ1-2, with 9 bases lining up with TRBD1. CDR1 and CDR2 from the germline V gene are SGHRS and YFSETQ. This CDR3 spans 15 amino acids. Trimming removed 3 bases from V and 4 bases from J; junction bases left unmatched: 7. This CDR3 is CASSSGQGTGYGYTF. Here the CDR3 DNA reads TGCGCCAGCAGCTCAGGACAGGGGACCGGCTATGGCTACACCTTC. The whole variable domain, filled in from reference TRBV5-1 and TRBJ1-2, reads KAGVTQTPRYLIKTRGQQVTLSCSPISGHRSVSWYQQTPGQGLQFLFEYFSETQRNKGNFPGRFSGRQFSNSRSEMNVSTLELGDSALYLCASSSGQGTGYGYTFGSGTRLTVV.

The chain joins TRBV25-1 to TRBJ1-2; no firm D call. CDR3 length: 11 amino acids. V was clipped by 8 bases and J by 5 bases, with 9 bases between them. Germline CDR1 MGHDK, CDR2 SYGVNS. CDR3 coding DNA: TGTGCCAGCTCTGAGACTTATGGCTACACCTTC. This codes for CASSETYGYTF.

This clone has only one observation. This chain joins TRBV19 and TRBJ1-6; weak D call: TRBD1 (5 bases). Germline-derived CDR1 and CDR2 are LNHDA and SQIVND (reference sequence). The CDR3 contains 15 residues. Trimming cost V 6 bases and J 8 bases, with 17 bases left between them. CDR3 residues: CASSLHGTGDSPLHF. CDR3 bases: TGTGCCAGTAGCCTCCACGGGACGGGAGATTCACCCCTCCACTTT.

The table lists this clone with a count of one. The J gene is TRBJ1-4, the V gene TRBV5-1, with D maybe TRBD1 (5 bases). CDR3 size: 13 residues. CDR1 is SGHRS, CDR2 YFSETQ, per germline. Trimming left V 3 bases short and J 7 bases short, with 10 bases between. The CDR3 loop reads CASSWYTGEKLFF. The CDR3 DNA reads as TGCGCCAGCAGCTGGTACACAGGTGAAAAACTGTTTTTT.

V and J are TRBV6-2 or TRBV6-3 and TRBJ1-2; D may be TRBD1 (5 bases). Trimming removed 6 bases from V and 0 bases from J, with 11 bases in between. CDR3 length: 14 amino acids. The germline CDR1 and CDR2 sequences are MNHEY and SVGEGT. In DNA form, the CDR3 reads TGTGCCAGCAGCGGGACTCTTCCTAACTATGGCTACACCTTC. It yields the protein CASSGTLPNYGYTF.

The chain links TRBV24-1 to TRBJ1-5; perhaps TRBD1 as D (5 bases). This CDR3 region has 14 residues. Germline loops: CDR1 KGHDR, CDR2 SFDVKD. V was pared by 2 bases and J by 7 bases, with 11 bases between. This CDR3 is CATSDSFAGQPQHF. The DNA of the CDR3 is TGTGCCACCAGTGATTCGTTCGCAGGGCAGCCCCAGCATTTT.

CDR3 in amino acids: CASSVWGGNQPQHF. The CDR3 DNA reads as TGTGCCAGCAGTGTTTGGGGGGGGAATCAGCCCCAGCATTTT. The V call is TRBV2, the J call TRBJ1-5, with a weak D call TRBD1 (5 bases). Trimming removed 4 bases from V and 4 bases from J, with 11 bases in between. Germline assignment: CDR1 SNHLY and CDR2 FYNNEI. This CDR3 contains 14 residues. Combining the CDR3 with reference TRBV2 and TRBJ1-5 gives the whole variable domain EPEVTQTPSHQVTQMGQEVILRCVPISNHLYFYWYRQILGQKVEFLVSFYNNEISEKSEIFDDQFSVERPDGSNFTLKIRSTKLEDSAMYFCASSVWGGNQPQHFGDGTRLSIL.

CDR3 region: CASSDQGQETQYF. CDR3 coding DNA: TGTGCCAGTAGTGATCAGGGCCAAGAGACCCAGTACTTC. The rearrangement joins TRBV19 to TRBJ2-5; tentative D call: TRBD1 (5 bases). The V end was cut by 5 bases, the J end by 1 base, with 8 bases between. The V gene's germline CDR1 is LNHDA and CDR2 SQIVND (reference sequence). There are 13 residues in the CDR3.

V is TRBV5-4 and J is TRBJ2-5, with D possibly matching TRBD2 (6 bases). This CDR3 region has 15 residues. CDR1 and CDR2 (germline): SGHNT, YYREEE (reference sequence). V lost 1 base and J 4 bases, leaving 14 bases between the germline ends. This CDR3 reads CASSLMGPGGETQYF. The CDR3 DNA reads TGTGCCAGCAGCTTGATGGGGCCCGGGGGAGAGACCCAGTACTTC.

The chain links TRBV6-5 to TRBJ1-2; TRBD1 matches at 7 bases. The CDR3 length is 12 residues. V trimming: 10 bases; J trimming: 4 bases; junction bases outside the gene matches: 6. Germline CDR1 MNHEY, CDR2 SVGAGI. The CDR3 DNA reads TGTGCCACCACGGACAGGTTCTATGGCTACACCTTC. Its protein product is CATTDRFYGYTF.

This chain connects TRBV3-1 (or the pseudogene TRBV3-2) to TRBJ2-3; a possible D gene is TRBD2 (5 bases). Per the germline V gene, CDR1 is LGHDT and CDR2 is YNNKEL (reference sequence). CDR3 length equals 16 residues. V gave up 0 bases and J gave up 0 bases, with 10 bases separating them. The CDR3 region has the DNA TGTGCCAGCAGCCAAGAGACCGGGATGAGCACAGATACGCAGTATTTT. Protein: CASSQETGMSTDTQYF.

The chain recombines TRBV7-2 with TRBJ2-1; D not resolved. Germline V CDR1 and CDR2: SGHTA, FQGNSA. V was shortened by 1 base and J by 4 bases, with 5 bases between the two germline ends. The CDR3 totals 13 residues. In DNA, the CDR3 is TGTGCCAGCAGCTTAGTAGTTTACAATGAGCAGTTCTTC. Protein: CASSLVVYNEQFF.

The chain couples TRBV7-2 to TRBJ2-1, with unresolved D. The CDR3 extends over 11 amino acids. Trimming took off 5 bases at V and 7 bases at J, with 6 bases between the two ends. Germline lookup yields CDR1 SGHTA and CDR2 FQGNSA. Written as DNA, the CDR3 is TGTGCCAGCAGCCCTCGTAATGAGCAGTTCTTC. Its protein is CASSPRNEQFF.

The V gene is TRBV2, the J gene TRBJ1-1; tentatively, D is TRBD1 (5 bases). The CDR3 extends over 13 amino acids. V was trimmed by 8 bases and J by 3 bases, leaving 13 bases between them. Germline V CDR1 and CDR2: SNHLY, FYNNEI. Here the CDR3 reads CASGAFPDTEAFF. CDR3 sequence (DNA): TGTGCCAGCGGGGCTTTTCCGGACACTGAAGCTTTCTTT.

This clone was seen a handful of times. The V call is TRBV10-3, the J call TRBJ1-2; 7 nucleotides align to TRBD1. The CDR3 runs to 16 residues. Per the germline V gene, CDR1 is ENHRY and CDR2 is SYGVKD. V lost 8 bases to trimming and J lost 7 bases; unmatched junction nucleotides: 19. CDR3 coding DNA: TGTGCCATCGGAGAGGAAGGGGGTTACAGGGGTGGTGGCTACACCTTC. Translation gives CAIGEEGGYRGGGYTF.

CDR3 in amino acids: CASSPGTGAADTQYF. CDR3 bases: TGCGCCAGCAGTCCCGGGACAGGGGCCGCTGATACGCAGTATTTT. The gene calls are TRBV5-1 and TRBJ2-3; 10 nucleotides agree with TRBD1. CDR1 SGHRS and CDR2 YFSETQ come from the germline V gene. V shed 5 bases, J shed 6 bases, and the junction held 9 bases outside the gene matches. The CDR3 length is 15 residues.

This clone has only a few counts. The chain has TRBV5-6 and TRBJ1-6; 8 bases match TRBD1. The germline CDR1 and CDR2 sequences are SGHDT and YYEEEE. This CDR3 comprises 15 residues. Trimming at V came to 4 bases and at J to 8 bases, leaving 8 bases not matched to a gene. CDR3 DNA sequence: TGTGCCAGCAGCCGGACAGGGATTTTTGATTCACCCCTCCACTTT. As protein: CASSRTGIFDSPLHF.

The V gene is TRBV10-3, the J gene TRBJ2-1; 13 bases are shared with TRBD2. There are 15 residues in the CDR3. In germline, CDR1 is ENHRY, CDR2 SYGVKD. The junction had 6 bases not matched to a gene; V was cut back by 6 bases and J by 7 bases. CDR3 protein: CAIRPTSGRVNEQFF. For the CDR3, the DNA is TGTGCCATCAGACCCACTAGCGGGAGGGTAAATGAGCAGTTCTTC.

The V gene is TRBV30, the J gene TRBJ1-6, with D possibly being TRBD1 (6 bases). The CDR3 contains 15 residues. The germline CDR1 and CDR2 sequences are GTSNPN and SVGIG (reference sequence). Deletions cut 5 bases from V and 9 bases from J, with 20 bases between. This chain's CDR3 is CAWETQTGRGSPLHF. CDR3 nucleotides: TGTGCCTGGGAGACTCAGACAGGTCGCGGTTCACCCCTCCACTTT.

The V gene is TRBV18, the J gene TRBJ1-6; D ambiguous. The CDR3 is 12 residues long. V was clipped by 5 bases and J by 11 bases, with 10 bases between them. CDR1 is KGHSH, CDR2 LQKENI, per germline. The CDR3: CASSTGIPPLHF. DNA of the CDR3: TGTGCCAGCTCAACGGGGATCCCACCCCTCCACTTT.

V gene TRBV6-5 combines with J gene TRBJ2-1, with TRBD1 matching 7 bases. CDR1 and CDR2 (germline): MNHEY, SVGAGI. The CDR3 is made up of 15 amino acids. J lost 5 bases, V lost 7 bases, and 11 bases had no gene match. The CDR3 loop reads CASTRGQSINNEQFF. The CDR3 DNA reads TGTGCCAGCACTCGGGGACAGAGCATTAACAATGAGCAGTTCTTC.